Below, 32 T cell receptor beta chains from the same sample are listed, as sequenced in a study of CD8+ T cells in alopecia areata (dated by TCRdb to 2016 to 2019). The meaning of the sample's time point label: four to five weeks on oral tofacitinib. According to the study, the label for this sample's treatment or condition signals: oral pan-JAK inhibitor, 5-10 mg twice daily. Library creation used the immunoSEQ multiplex PCR assay. To provide template for TCR sequencing, every sample had RNA extracted and reverse transcribed into cDNA. Here the immuneACCESS table is served through TCRdb, limited to in-frame sequences with V and J called. Missing clones are a known gap in these copies; in checked studies unresolved V genes cover under half, and the rest lacks a known reason. This sample comprises about 200,000 clones, roughly 56% of them detected only once. Jointly, the top ten make up 1.5% to 2% of the sample.

Sequencing used CD4+ T cells sorted from blood, obtained at week 4, from a patient treated with tofacitinib. The origin of the receptors is a human donor with alopecia areata.

The V and J genes are TRBV30 and TRBJ1-1; D is possibly TRBD1 (5 bases). V was pared by 0 bases and J by 4 bases, with 12 bases between. This CDR3 has 14 residues. CDR1 is GTSNPN, CDR2 SVGIG, per germline (reference sequence). This chain's CDR3 is CAWSVKGSITEAFF. The CDR3 nucleotides are TGTGCCTGGAGTGTAAAGGGGTCGATCACTGAAGCTTTCTTT.

This clone has only a few counts. The chain uses TRBV15 and TRBJ2-1; no reliable D call. CDR3 length: 13 residues. V was pared by 5 bases and J by 9 bases, with 14 bases between. Germline V gives CDR1 LNHNV, CDR2 YYDKDF (reference sequence). In DNA, the CDR3 is TGTGCCACCAGCGAGGCTAGGGCGGCTGAGCAGTTCTTC. Translated, it gives CATSEARAAEQFF. The whole variable domain, remainder taken from reference TRBV15 and TRBJ2-1, is DAMVIQNPRYQVTQFGKPVTLSCSQTLNHNVMYWYQQKSSQAPKLLFHYYDKDFNNEADTPDNFQSRRPNTSFCFLDIRSPGLGDTAMYLCATSEARAAEQFFGPGTRLTVL.

The rearrangement joins TRBV21-1 to TRBJ1-1. TRBV21-1 is a recognized pseudogene. This CDR3 is 14 amino acids long. CDR3 loop: CASSIRTGNTEAFF. Written as DNA, the CDR3 is TGTGCCAGCAGCATCCGGACTGGGAACACTGAAGCTTTCTTT.

This chain uses TRBV30 with TRBJ2-2, with D uncertain. Germline V CDR1 and CDR2: GTSNPN, SVGIG (reference sequence). The CDR3 contains 14 residues. The V and J ends lost 5 bases and 6 bases respectively, with 16 bases between them. CDR3 in amino acids: CAWGLLVQSGELFF. Here the CDR3 DNA reads TGTGCCTGGGGCCTTCTTGTACAATCCGGGGAGCTGTTTTTT.

The chain combines TRBV27 with TRBJ1-2; a possible D gene is TRBD1 (5 bases). Germline V lookup: CDR1 MNHEY, CDR2 SMNVEV (reference sequence). There are 14 residues in the CDR3. Trimming cost V 0 bases and J 4 bases, with 9 bases left between them. CDR3 coding DNA: TGTGCCAGCAGTTTATCTCAGGGAGCCTATGGCTACACCTTC. Residues: CASSLSQGAYGYTF.

This chain joins TRBV29-1 and TRBJ1-1, with 7 bases fitting TRBD1. The CDR3 length is 14 residues. Per the germline V gene, CDR1 is SQVTM and CDR2 is ANQGSEA. After removal of 7 bases from V and 1 base from J, the junction contained 9 bases not matched to a gene. CDR3 in amino acids: CSAFQGGANTEAFF. The CDR3, as DNA: TGCAGCGCTTTCCAGGGGGGTGCGAACACTGAAGCTTTCTTT.

The J gene is TRBJ1-5, the V gene TRBV15; D possibly corresponds to TRBD1 (5 bases). Trimming removed 0 bases from V and 6 bases from J, with 9 bases in between. Germline assignment: CDR1 LNHNV and CDR2 YYDKDF (reference sequence). This CDR3 is 14 amino acids long. The CDR3 nucleotides read TGTGCCACCAGCAGAGAGAGGGGAGGTCAGCCCCAGCATTTT. It encodes CATSRERGGQPQHF. Based on the CDR3 plus reference TRBV15 and TRBJ1-5, the full variable domain is DAMVIQNPRYQVTQFGKPVTLSCSQTLNHNVMYWYQQKSSQAPKLLFHYYDKDFNNEADTPDNFQSRRPNTSFCFLDIRSPGLGDTAMYLCATSRERGGQPQHFGDGTRLSIL.

This clone was found once. This chain links TRBV2 with TRBJ2-7, with D possibly called TRBD1 or TRBD2 (5 bases each). Germline assignment: CDR1 SNHLY and CDR2 FYNNEI. V was cut by 8 bases and J by 2 bases, with 10 bases left in between. This CDR3 region has 12 residues. The CDR3 sequence is CASRDRAYEQYF. CDR3 bases: TGTGCCAGCCGGGACCGAGCCTACGAGCAGTACTTC.

This sequence joins TRBV10-3 and TRBJ2-3; D not resolved. This CDR3 contains 13 residues. Per the germline V gene, CDR1 is ENHRY and CDR2 is SYGVKD. The V end was cut by 3 bases, the J end by 3 bases, with 7 bases between. Written as DNA, the CDR3 is TGTGCCATCAGTGAAAGGGATACAGATACGCAGTATTTT. It codes for CAISERDTDTQYF.

In this sample, this clone turned up a few times. The genes are TRBV9 and TRBJ2-7; D might be TRBD1 (6 bases). Germline CDR1 and CDR2: SGDLS and YYNGEE. The V and J ends lost 4 bases and 3 bases respectively, with 14 bases between them. The CDR3 runs 14 residues. The CDR3: CASSRTGQNYEQYF. As DNA, the CDR3 is TGTGCCAGCAGCCGAACCGGACAGAACTACGAGCAGTACTTC.

V usage is TRBV15 and J usage is TRBJ1-5; D may be TRBD1 (6 bases). The V end was cut by 0 bases, the J end by 6 bases, with 12 bases between. Germline assignment: CDR1 LNHNV and CDR2 YYDKDF (reference sequence). CDR3 length: 15 amino acids. CDR3 region: CATSRDRGRLQPQHF. The CDR3 nucleotides are TGTGCCACCAGCAGAGATCGGGGGCGGCTTCAGCCCCAGCATTTT.

The rearrangement links TRBV7-2 to TRBJ1-2, with a possible D match to TRBD1 (6 bases). The CDR3 extends over 15 amino acids. V shed 6 bases and J shed 7 bases, with 21 bases lying between them. Germline V gene lookup returns CDR1 SGHTA and CDR2 FQGNSA. The CDR3 loop is CASRLPGMTGGGYTF. As DNA, the CDR3 is TGTGCCAGCAGACTCCCGGGAATGACAGGAGGTGGCTACACCTTC. The full variable domain, its missing parts supplied by reference TRBV7-2 and TRBJ1-2, is GAGVSQSPSNKVTEKGKDVELRCDPISGHTALYWYRQSLGQGLEFLIYFQGNSAPDKSGLPSDRFSAERTGGSVSTLTIQRTQQEDSAVYLCASRLPGMTGGGYTFGSGTRLTVV.

This clone was detected only a few times. The chain has TRBV4-3 and TRBJ1-1, with D possibly matching TRBD1 (5 bases). This CDR3 spans 13 amino acids. CDR1 LGHNA and CDR2 YSLEER come from the germline V gene. With 0 bases removed from V and 7 bases from J, the gap between germline ends came to 9 bases. DNA for the CDR3: TGCGCCAGCAGCCAAGAAGGGGAGCATGAAGCTTTCTTT. Amino acid sequence: CASSQEGEHEAFF.

In its sample, this clone was seen a few times. This rearrangement joins TRBV7-9 to TRBJ2-1; 10 bases align to TRBD2. Germline trimming cut 5 bases from V and 15 bases from J; bases unmatched to any gene: 13. Germline assignment: CDR1 SEHNR and CDR2 FQNEAQ (reference sequence). The CDR3 consists of 14 residues. The CDR3 DNA sequence: TGTGCCAGCAGCCATCCTCGGACTAGCGGCCGAGGGTTCTTC. Its protein product is CASSHPRTSGRGFF.

This rearrangement joins TRBV15 to TRBJ1-2; D unresolved. With 3 bases removed from V and 7 bases from J, the gap between germline ends came to 12 bases. Germline CDR1 LNHNV, CDR2 YYDKDF (reference sequence). The CDR3 sequence is 13 residues long. The CDR3 here is CATSREFWVGYTF. CDR3 nucleotides: TGTGCCACCAGCAGGGAATTTTGGGTTGGCTACACCTTC.

This clone appeared once. This rearrangement joins TRBV5-6 to TRBJ2-3; perhaps D is TRBD1 or TRBD2 (6 bases each). The CDR3 is made up of 15 amino acids. The V gene's germline CDR1 is SGHDT and CDR2 YYEEEE. V was cut by 4 bases and J by 0 bases, with 12 bases left in between. The CDR3 nucleotides are TGTGCCAGCAGCGGGGGGCGGCTTAGCACAGATACGCAGTATTTT. Residues: CASSGGRLSTDTQYF. The full variable domain, rest sourced from reference TRBV5-6 and TRBJ2-3, is DAGVTQSPTHLIKTRGQQVTLRCSPKSGHDTVSWYQQALGQGPQFIFQYYEEEERQRGNFPDRFSGHQFPNYSSELNVNALLLGDSALYLCASSGGRLSTDTQYFGPGTRLTVL.

V usage is TRBV7-8 and J usage is TRBJ2-3, with 8 bases identical to TRBD2. The junction had 4 bases not matched to a gene; V was cut back by 1 base and J by 4 bases. This CDR3 is 15 amino acids long. CDR1 is SGHVS and CDR2 is FQNEAQ in the germline V gene. CDR3 nucleotides: TGTGCCAGCAGCTTAGGACTAGCGATGCCAGATACGCAGTATTTT. This sequence encodes CASSLGLAMPDTQYF. The whole variable domain, filled in from reference TRBV7-8 and TRBJ2-3, reads GAGVSQSPRYKVAKRGQDVALRCDPISGHVSLFWYQQALGQGPEFLTYFQNEAQLDKSGLPSDRFFAERPEGSVSTLKIQRTQQEDSAVYLCASSLGLAMPDTQYFGPGTRLTVL.

This clone turned up a few times. The chain joins TRBV5-1 to TRBJ2-1, with D perhaps being TRBD1 or TRBD2 (5 bases each). The V gene lost 4 bases and the J gene lost 4 bases, with 18 bases spanning the gap. Germline values: CDR1 SGHRS, CDR2 YFSETQ. CDR3 length equals 16 residues. CDR3 sequence (DNA): TGCGCCAGCAGCCCATCGCCCGGGACGGTATACAATGAGCAGTTCTTC. This codes for CASSPSPGTVYNEQFF.

V is TRBV15 and J is TRBJ2-5; no reliable D call. CDR1 LNHNV and CDR2 YYDKDF come from the germline V gene (reference sequence). V was trimmed by 5 bases and J by 3 bases, leaving 4 bases between them. CDR3 length: 11 amino acids. The CDR3 DNA is TGTGCCACCAGCCAGAAAGAGACCCAGTACTTC. Translation: CATSQKETQYF.

The chain recombines TRBV5-4 with TRBJ1-2; maybe TRBD1 (6 bases). CDR1 and CDR2 (germline): SGHNT, YYREEE (reference sequence). This CDR3 is 15 amino acids long. V gave up 4 bases and J gave up 4 bases, with 17 bases separating them. In nucleotides, the CDR3 is TGTGCCAGCAGCGCCGGGACACATGCTGTCTATGGCTACACCTTC. It is translated as CASSAGTHAVYGYTF.

The chain carries TRBV7-2 and TRBJ1-1; 7 nucleotides line up with TRBD1. This CDR3 region has 15 residues. The V gene's germline CDR1 is SGHTA and CDR2 FQGNSA. V lost 5 bases and J lost 5; bases outside the gene matches: 11. This CDR3 reads CASSRQTGMGTEAFF. As DNA, the CDR3 is TGTGCCAGCAGCCGTCAGACAGGGATGGGGACTGAAGCTTTCTTT. The variable domain in full, completed from reference TRBV7-2 and TRBJ1-1, reads GAGVSQSPSNKVTEKGKDVELRCDPISGHTALYWYRQSLGQGLEFLIYFQGNSAPDKSGLPSDRFSAERTGGSVSTLTIQRTQQEDSAVYLCASSRQTGMGTEAFFGQGTRLTVV.

V usage is TRBV6-4 and J usage is TRBJ2-1; D is uncertain. V lost 5 bases to trimming and J lost 0 bases, with 8 bases between them. CDR1 is MRHNA and CDR2 is SNTAGT in the germline V gene. The CDR3 runs 14 residues. The CDR3 region is CASSMTFSYNEQFF. CDR3 nucleotide sequence: TGTGCCAGCAGTATGACCTTCTCCTACAATGAGCAGTTCTTC.

The rearrangement joins TRBV5-1 to TRBJ1-1; D possibly corresponds to TRBD1 (5 bases). Per the germline V gene, CDR1 is SGHRS and CDR2 is YFSETQ. V was shortened by 2 bases and J by 4 bases, with 9 bases between the two germline ends. The CDR3 is 13 amino acids. CDR3 loop: CASSFRGGTEAFF. The CDR3 bases are TGCGCCAGCAGCTTCCGCGGGGGCACTGAAGCTTTCTTT.

There are a few counts of this clone. This chain links TRBV6-6 with TRBJ2-5, with a weak D call TRBD1 (5 bases). The CDR3 runs 14 residues. V was clipped by 2 bases and J by 2 bases, with 9 bases between them. CDR1 MNHNY and CDR2 SVGAGI come from the germline V gene (reference sequence). The DNA of the CDR3 is TGTGCCAGCAGTTACGTGGGGCCGCAAGAGACCCAGTACTTC. Translating gives CASSYVGPQETQYF.

This rearrangement joins TRBV6-5 to TRBJ2-3; TRBD2 is a possible D gene (6 bases). Germline V gene data show CDR1 as MNHEY and CDR2 as SVGAGI. Trimming took 6 bases from V and 2 from J, leaving 15 bases between them. This CDR3 is built from 15 residues. CDR3 nucleotides: TGTGCCAGCAGATCCCGTGGGGGGTACACAGATACGCAGTATTTT. This translates into CASRSRGGYTDTQYF.

The chain is built from TRBV30 and TRBJ1-2; D is undetermined. The CDR3 runs 15 residues. V lost 1 base and J lost 3, with 15 bases in between. Germline loops: CDR1 GTSNPN, CDR2 SVGIG (reference sequence). The CDR3 reads CAWSDKTRGHYGYTF. As DNA, the CDR3 is TGTGCCTGGAGTGACAAGACAAGAGGACACTATGGCTACACCTTC.

J is TRBJ2-7 and V is TRBV7-9; D not certain. V lost 5 bases and J lost 3, with 8 bases in between. Germline CDR1 is SEHNR and CDR2 is FQNEAQ (reference sequence). There are 12 residues in the CDR3. The CDR3 sequence is CASSPQDYEQYF. The DNA of the CDR3 is TGTGCCAGCAGCCCCCAGGACTACGAGCAGTACTTC.

The rearrangement joins TRBV9 to TRBJ2-3; D gene unclear. In germline, CDR1 is SGDLS, CDR2 YYNGEE. Trimming took 0 bases from V and 3 from J, leaving 8 bases between them. The CDR3 is 14 residues long. The CDR3 region is CASSVEEKTDTQYF. The CDR3, as DNA: TGTGCCAGCAGCGTAGAGGAGAAAACAGATACGCAGTATTTT.

The rearrangement links TRBV29-1 to TRBJ1-1; D remains ambiguous. This CDR3 contains 13 residues. V was shortened by 0 bases and J by 1 base, with 6 bases between the two germline ends. Germline CDR1 is SQVTM and CDR2 is ANQGSEA. In DNA form, the CDR3 reads TGCAGCGTTGAAGAAACAGCGAACACTGAAGCTTTCTTT. It specifies CSVEETANTEAFF.

The table lists this clone with a count of one. The gene calls are TRBV2 and TRBJ1-5; 7 bases are a match to TRBD1. V was clipped by 8 bases and J by 4 bases; unmatched bases: 8. Germline V gene sequence: CDR1 SNHLY, CDR2 FYNNEI. This CDR3 is built from 14 residues. CDR3 in amino acids: CASLEGQANQPQHF. The CDR3 DNA sequence: TGTGCCAGCCTCGAAGGACAGGCAAATCAGCCCCAGCATTTT. Looking up the rest from reference TRBV2 and TRBJ1-5 gives the full variable domain: EPEVTQTPSHQVTQMGQEVILRCVPISNHLYFYWYRQILGQKVEFLVSFYNNEISEKSEIFDDQFSVERPDGSNFTLKIRSTKLEDSAMYFCASLEGQANQPQHFGDGTRLSIL.

A few counts support this clone. This chain connects TRBV9 to TRBJ2-2; D is perhaps TRBD1 (5 bases). The CDR3 consists of 13 residues. Germline values: CDR1 SGDLS, CDR2 YYNGEE. The ends were cut back, 0 bases at V and 6 bases at J, with 6 bases in the middle. The CDR3 coding sequence is TGTGCCAGCAGCGTAGCAGGGTCCGGGGAGCTGTTTTTT. It is translated as CASSVAGSGELFF.

This rearrangement joins TRBV29-1 to TRBJ1-1, with D perhaps matching TRBD1 (5 bases). The CDR3 sequence is 14 residues long. Germline V lookup: CDR1 SQVTM, CDR2 ANQGSEA. Here the CDR3 DNA reads TGCAGTGCGAGGGCAGGGCAGTGGAACACTGAAGCTTTCTTT. Translation gives CSARAGQWNTEAFF.